Each of the 30 T cell receptor beta chains below was sequenced from the same sample in a study of cytomegalovirus exposure and HLA in healthy donors. Amplification used 60 Vbeta primers and 13 Jbeta primers. Clones were sequenced by immunoSEQ multiplex PCR, and TCRdb holds only the in-frame ones, with some missing. Among fewer than 200,000 clones listed, over 70% were seen once. Sample: PBMCs. The receptors stem from a woman aged 25 to 39 in good health and CMV-seronegative.

The CDR3 DNA follows: TGTGCCAGCAGCTTGGCAGGGGTCCCCTACAATGAGCAGTTCTTC. It yields the protein CASSLAGVPYNEQFF. The chain uses TRBV5-4 and TRBJ2-1, with a possible D match to TRBD1 (6 bases). The germline V gene encodes CDR1 SGHNT and CDR2 YYREEE (reference sequence). The CDR3 is 15 amino acids. V lost 0 bases, J lost 2 bases, and 9 bases lay in between.

The V call is TRBV28, the J call TRBJ2-7, with TRBD2 matching over 9 bases. The germline V gene encodes CDR1 MDHEN and CDR2 SYDVKM. This CDR3 is 14 amino acids long. With V trimmed by 7 bases and J by 3 bases, 7 bases remained unmatched. The CDR3 DNA reads TGTGCCAGCACGGAACTAGCGGGCCTCTACGAGCAGTACTTC. Translating it yields CASTELAGLYEQYF.

This rearrangement joins TRBV5-4 to TRBJ2-6; D perhaps matches TRBD2 (6 bases). CDR3 length: 16 residues. V was shortened by 4 bases and J by 4 bases, with 15 bases between the two germline ends. CDR1 and CDR2 from the germline V gene are SGHNT and YYREEE (reference sequence). The CDR3: CASSLVGGTGANVLTF. In nucleotides, the CDR3 is TGTGCCAGCAGCCTGGTCGGAGGGACCGGGGCCAACGTCCTGACTTTC.

The V and J genes are TRBV9 and TRBJ2-3; 13 bases map to TRBD2. Germline assignment: CDR1 SGDLS and CDR2 YYNGEE. Trimming cost V 3 bases and J 0 bases; bases outside gene matches: 7. This CDR3 spans 18 amino acids. The CDR3 region is CASSAGLAGASSTDTQYF. As DNA, the CDR3 is TGTGCCAGCAGCGCAGGACTAGCGGGGGCCTCTAGCACAGATACGCAGTATTTT. The full variable domain, rest sourced from reference TRBV9 and TRBJ2-3, is DSGVTQTPKHLITATGQRVTLRCSPRSGDLSVYWYQQSLDQGLQFLIQYYNGEERAKGNILERFSAQQFPDLHSELNLSSLELGDSALYFCASSAGLAGASSTDTQYFGPGTRLTVL.

This chain joins TRBV5-1 and TRBJ2-2, with 8 bases that match TRBD1. Germline V lookup: CDR1 SGHRS, CDR2 YFSETQ. V gave up 2 bases and J gave up 6 bases; unmatched junction bases: 12. The CDR3 is 17 residues long. CDR3 coding DNA: TGCGCCAGCAGCTTATCCCGGGACAGGACGATATCCGGGGAGCTGTTTTTT. It encodes CASSLSRDRTISGELFF.

This chain uses TRBV5-5 with TRBJ2-7; D possibly corresponds to TRBD1 (6 bases). CDR1 and CDR2 (germline): SGHKS, YYEKEE (reference sequence). V lost 1 base and J lost 2, with 10 bases in between. The CDR3 contains 14 residues. CDR3 region: CASSLRDTTYEQYF. CDR3 coding DNA: TGTGCCAGCAGCTTGAGGGACACGACCTACGAGCAGTACTTC.

This sequence joins TRBV6-5 and TRBJ1-3; D uncertain. The CDR3 sequence is 16 residues long. The V end lost 0 bases, the J end lost 0 bases, and 9 bases lay between the germline ends. From germline, CDR1 is MNHEY and CDR2 SVGAGI. The CDR3 loop reads CASSYSKRSSGNTIYF. In DNA, the CDR3 is TGTGCCAGCAGTTACTCGAAACGGAGCTCTGGAAACACCATATATTTT.

This clone was detected a few times. V gene TRBV18 combines with J gene TRBJ2-1; D perhaps matches TRBD1 (6 bases). Trimming took off 4 bases at V and 5 bases at J, with 12 bases between the two ends. CDR3 length: 14 residues. The germline V gene has CDR1 KGHSH and CDR2 LQKENI. The CDR3 region is CASSHDTGNNEQFF. CDR3 nucleotide sequence: TGTGCCAGCTCACACGACACAGGGAACAATGAGCAGTTCTTC.

The chain couples TRBV19 to TRBJ2-1, with D unresolved. CDR1 is LNHDA and CDR2 is SQIVND in the germline V gene (reference sequence). There are 12 residues in the CDR3. Trimming took 2 bases from V and 8 from J, leaving 7 bases between them. The CDR3 nucleotides are TGTGCCAGTAGTATAAGAGGAGATGAGCAGTTCTTC. It translates to CASSIRGDEQFF.

The chain couples TRBV14 to TRBJ2-5; tentative D call: TRBD1 (6 bases). Germline V lookup: CDR1 SGHDN, CDR2 FVKESK. V lost 0 bases, J lost 4 bases, and 12 bases lay in between. CDR3 length equals 15 residues. CDR3 nucleotides: TGTGCCAGCAGCCAAGATACAGGGAAGGGAGAGACCCAGTACTTC. The encoded protein is CASSQDTGKGETQYF. Combining the CDR3 with reference TRBV14 and TRBJ2-5 gives the whole variable domain EAGVTQFPSHSVIEKGQTVTLRCDPISGHDNLYWYRRVMGKEIKFLLHFVKESKQDESGMPNNRFLAERTGGTYSTLKVQPAELEDSGVYFCASSQDTGKGETQYFGPGTRLLVL.

A few counts support this clone. Since a much larger clone is just one base distant, this may be a read error. The same CDR3 is also encoded by other DNA sequences in this sample. The chain has TRBV27 and TRBJ1-5; 7 bases are shared with TRBD1. Germline CDR1 is MNHEY and CDR2 is SMNVEV (reference sequence). The CDR3 runs to 14 residues. The V segment lost 6 bases and the J segment 4 bases; nucleotides outside the gene matches: 6. This CDR3 reads CASSRGAVNQPQHF. The CDR3 coding sequence is TGTGCCAGCAGCAGGGGGGCAGTGAATCAGCCCCAGCATTTT.

The chain carries TRBV6-6 and TRBJ2-7; 7 positions match TRBD1. The CDR3 runs to 13 residues. V was clipped by 6 bases and J by 4 bases; unmatched bases: 6. CDR1 MNHNY and CDR2 SVGAGI come from the germline V gene (reference sequence). CDR3 sequence: CASSGTVPYEQYF. The CDR3 region has the DNA TGTGCCAGCAGCGGGACAGTTCCTTACGAGCAGTACTTC.

The rearrangement links TRBV19 to TRBJ1-5, with D possibly matching TRBD1 (6 bases). Trimming took off 9 bases at V and 4 bases at J, with 19 bases between the two ends. CDR1 is LNHDA and CDR2 is SQIVND in the germline V gene (reference sequence). The CDR3 is 15 residues long. CDR3 nucleotide sequence: TGTGCCAGCAAAACCGGGACACTTAGAAATCAGCCCCAGCATTTT. Its translation is CASKTGTLRNQPQHF.

J is TRBJ1-5 and V is TRBV10-2; D remains ambiguous. The CDR3 has 13 amino acids. The ends were cut back, 5 bases at V and 3 bases at J, with 8 bases in the middle. In germline, CDR1 is WSHSY, CDR2 SAAADI. The DNA for the CDR3 is TGCGCCAGCAGTCCGGTCTACAATCAGCCCCAGCATTTT. This gives the protein CASSPVYNQPQHF.

The chain uses TRBV5-1 and TRBJ2-7, with TRBD1 as a possible D gene (5 bases). The CDR3 spans 13 residues. Trimming took 0 bases from V and 3 from J, leaving 7 bases between them. Germline V CDR1 and CDR2: SGHRS, YFSETQ. CDR3 nucleotides: TGCGCCAGCAGCTTGGGACAGATCTACGAGCAGTACTTC. This translates into CASSLGQIYEQYF.

V is TRBV5-4 and J is TRBJ2-5, with 10 bases identical to TRBD1. The better agreement between TRBJ2-7 and the DNA end casts doubt on the J call. Germline-derived CDR1 and CDR2 are SGHNT and YYREEE (reference sequence). CDR3 length equals 15 residues. CDR3 protein: CASSLPGQGLHEQYF. As DNA, the CDR3 is TGTGCCAGCAGCTTACCGGGACAGGGGTTGCACGAGCAGTACTTC.

A single count supports this clone. V gene TRBV9 combines with J gene TRBJ2-1; 8 nucleotides align to TRBD2. Losses at the gene ends were 0 bases for V and 0 bases for J; bases not matched to a gene: 5. This CDR3 region has 17 residues. Germline V gives CDR1 SGDLS, CDR2 YYNGEE. The CDR3 DNA reads TGTGCCAGCAGCGTAGCTCTAGCGGGTAGCTCCTACAATGAGCAGTTCTTC. It specifies CASSVALAGSSYNEQFF.

This clone was recorded a few times. The V gene is TRBV5-1, the J gene TRBJ2-1; 8 bases map to TRBD2. The V and J ends lost 4 bases and 8 bases, in that order; junction bases with no gene match: 20. The V gene's germline CDR1 is SGHRS and CDR2 YFSETQ. There are 18 residues in the CDR3. As DNA, the CDR3 is TGCGCCAGCAGCCCAAGGGGGGTTACCGGGACTAGGCGGTATGAGCAGTTCTTC. Translated: CASSPRGVTGTRRYEQFF.

The rearrangement uses TRBV14 and TRBJ2-1, with TRBD1 as a possible D gene (6 bases). The germline V gene encodes CDR1 SGHDN and CDR2 FVKESK. There are 16 residues in the CDR3. The V and J ends lost 1 base and 3 bases respectively, with 13 bases between them. CDR3 DNA sequence: TGTGCCAGCAGCCAAGTAGGGGACATACTCTACAATGAGCAGTTCTTC. Protein product: CASSQVGDILYNEQFF.

This rearrangement joins TRBV11-2 to TRBJ2-7; the match to TRBD2 covers 9 bases. This CDR3 has 15 residues. V dropped 5 bases and J dropped 4; count of bases not matched to a gene: 9. In germline, CDR1 is SGHAT, CDR2 FQNNGV. The CDR3 is CASSRGGGIQYEQYF. The CDR3 bases are TGTGCCAGCAGCCGCGGGGGGGGGATTCAGTACGAGCAGTACTTC.

This chain uses TRBV15 with TRBJ2-7; 7 nucleotides agree with TRBD1. The CDR3 has 15 amino acids. Looked up from germline, CDR1 is LNHNV and CDR2 is YYDKDF (reference sequence). Germline trimming cut 0 bases from V and 5 bases from J; bases unmatched to any gene: 7. CDR3 sequence (DNA): TGTGCCACCAGCAGAGATACTACAGGGGTTAACGAGCAGTACTTC. Its translation is CATSRDTTGVNEQYF.

V usage is TRBV19 and J usage is TRBJ1-5, with 9 bases that match TRBD1. CDR3 size: 15 residues. With V trimmed by 5 bases and J by 1 base, 3 bases remained unmatched. CDR1 is LNHDA, CDR2 SQIVND, per germline (reference sequence). This CDR3 is CASSPDRGSNQPQHF. The CDR3 nucleotides read TGTGCCAGTAGTCCCGACAGGGGGAGCAATCAGCCCCAGCATTTT.

V gene TRBV4-1 combines with J gene TRBJ2-2; 9 positions match TRBD2. This CDR3 spans 17 amino acids. CDR1 is MGHRA and CDR2 is YSYEKL in the germline V gene. Trimming cost V 0 bases and J 7 bases; bases outside gene matches: 9. The CDR3, as DNA: TGCGCCAGCAGCCAAGAGAAGCGGGGGGCGAGAAACGGGGAGCTGTTTTTT. Protein: CASSQEKRGARNGELFF.

The chain combines TRBV18 with TRBJ2-1; TRBD2 is a possible D gene (6 bases). This CDR3 is 15 amino acids long. The germline V gene encodes CDR1 KGHSH and CDR2 LQKENI. Trimming cost V 3 bases and J 6 bases, with 15 bases left between them. CDR3 sequence reads: CASSPIGGGVNEQFF. As DNA, the CDR3 is TGTGCCAGCTCACCCATTGGTGGAGGGGTCAATGAGCAGTTCTTC.

In its sample, this clone was seen a few times. J is TRBJ2-7 and V is TRBV7-2; D unresolved. The CDR3 is 13 amino acids. V was clipped by 5 bases and J by 1 base, with 9 bases between them. The germline V gene encodes CDR1 SGHTA and CDR2 FQGNSA. The CDR3 region has the DNA TGTGCCAGCAGCACCCCTAGTTCCTACGAGCAGTACTTC. Translating it yields CASSTPSSYEQYF.

The chain recombines TRBV10-3 with TRBJ2-2, with 8 bases fitting TRBD1. The length of the CDR3 is 12 residues. Germline trimming cut 6 bases from V and 7 bases from J; bases unmatched to any gene: 1. Looked up from germline, CDR1 is ENHRY and CDR2 is SYGVKD. CDR3: CAIRTGVGELFF. Here the CDR3 DNA reads TGTGCCATCAGGACAGGGGTCGGGGAGCTGTTTTTT.

This sequence joins TRBV4-1 and TRBJ2-1; D possibly corresponds to TRBD1 (6 bases). The CDR3 runs to 14 residues. The germline CDR1 and CDR2 sequences are MGHRA and YSYEKL. Trimming pared 0 bases from V and 7 bases from J, leaving 10 bases between. The CDR3 protein is CASSQEVQGNEQFF. The CDR3 DNA reads as TGCGCCAGCAGCCAAGAGGTACAGGGTAATGAGCAGTTCTTC.

The V call is TRBV4-2, the J call TRBJ2-3; 7 bases line up with TRBD2. The CDR3 has 19 amino acids. Germline CDR1 is LGHNA and CDR2 is YNFKEQ. With V trimmed by 1 base and J by 3 bases, 16 bases remained unmatched. The CDR3 DNA sequence: TGTGCCAGCAGCCAAGGGGAGGGCCTACTAGTTCGGCGGACAGATACGCAGTATTTT. It encodes CASSQGEGLLVRRTDTQYF.

The J gene is TRBJ2-2, the V gene TRBV6-6, with a weak D call TRBD1 (6 bases). This CDR3 spans 14 amino acids. The germline V and J ends were trimmed by 6 bases and 0 bases, with 8 bases remaining between them. CDR1 and CDR2 from the germline V gene are MNHNY and SVGAGI (reference sequence). CDR3 nucleotides: TGTGCCAGCAGGGACAGTGCGAACACCGGGGAGCTGTTTTTT. Its translation is CASRDSANTGELFF.

This rearrangement joins TRBV18 to TRBJ2-2, with D maybe TRBD1 (6 bases). This CDR3 has 16 residues. CDR1 KGHSH and CDR2 LQKENI come from the germline V gene. Between the trimmed V and J ends, which lost 4 bases and 0 bases, there was a span of 12 bases. The CDR3 nucleotides are TGTGCCAGCTCACTAACAGGGAGTTCGAACACCGGGGAGCTGTTTTTT. Translating gives CASSLTGSSNTGELFF.